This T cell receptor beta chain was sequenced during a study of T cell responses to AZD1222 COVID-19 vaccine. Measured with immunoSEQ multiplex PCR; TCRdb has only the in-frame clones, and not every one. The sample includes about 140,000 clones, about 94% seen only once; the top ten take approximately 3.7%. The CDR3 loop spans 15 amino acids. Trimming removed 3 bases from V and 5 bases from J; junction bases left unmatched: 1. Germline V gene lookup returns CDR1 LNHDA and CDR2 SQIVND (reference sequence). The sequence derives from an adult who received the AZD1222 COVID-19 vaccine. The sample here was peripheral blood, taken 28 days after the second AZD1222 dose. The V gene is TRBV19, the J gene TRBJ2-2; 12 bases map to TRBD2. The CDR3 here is CASSIGLAGTGELFF. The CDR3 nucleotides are TGTGCCAGTAGTATCGGACTAGCGGGGACCGGGGAGCTGTTTTTT. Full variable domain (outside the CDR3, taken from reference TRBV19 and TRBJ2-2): DGGITQSPKYLFRKEGQNVTLSCEQNLNHDAMYWYRQDPGQGLRLIYYSQIVNDFQKGDIAEGYSVSREKKESFPLTVTSAQKNPTAFYLCASSIGLAGTGELFFGEGSRLTVL.